The TCR beta chain under discussion was sequenced for a study of cytomegalovirus exposure and HLA in healthy donors. V was pared by 3 bases and J by 4 bases, with 6 bases of the junction left unmatched. The V gene's germline CDR1 is SGHRS and CDR2 YFSETQ. The CDR3 length is 16 residues. Regarding this clone: What it binds is not known.

The data were produced by immunoSEQ multiplex PCR, yet TCRdb's version contains in-frame clones alone and is incomplete. The sample has just over 80,000 clones, approximately 96% seen once; the top ten hold roughly 1.3%. Study results and limitations: Overall, about 160 TCR beta chains were annotated as cytomegalovirus-associated.

The source is a woman aged 18 to 35 in good health and CMV-seronegative. Sequenced sample: PBMCs. The gene calls are TRBV5-1 and TRBJ2-5; 13 bases fit TRBD2. The CDR3 nucleotides read TGCGCCAGCAGCTCCGGACTAGCGGGAGAGGCAGAGACCCAGTACTTC. Its translation is CASSSGLAGEAETQYF.